The source of this T cell receptor (beta chain) is a study of T-cell reconstitution after alpha-beta-depleted transplantation in children. Study outcomes and limitations: The authors attributed T-cell counts and diversity one year after transplant mostly to newly produced T cells.

Unique molecular identifiers were built into the TCRbeta library. TCRdb re-called the PCR reads through MiXCR, storing one row per CDR3 protein. The repertoire has about 300,000 distinct CDR3 sequences, 7.5% to 9% of them found once; the top ten carry about 9.1%. V was trimmed by 4 bases and J by 0 bases, leaving 4 bases between them. This CDR3 contains 13 residues. Germline CDR1 reads ENHRY; CDR2 reads SYGVKD. This clonotype turned up a few times. Its antigen is not identified. This chain connects TRBV10-3 to TRBJ1-3; D is uncertain. The receptor's source is a female patient under 10 years old who had a stem cell transplant for Fanconi anemia, so the T cells may come from the graft donor. The sequences come from peripheral blood, collected 360 days after TCRalphabeta/CD19-depleted stem cell transplant. CDR3 nucleotide sequence: TGTGCCATCAGTGTGGGCTCTGGAAACACCATATATTTT. It codes for CAISVGSGNTIYF.